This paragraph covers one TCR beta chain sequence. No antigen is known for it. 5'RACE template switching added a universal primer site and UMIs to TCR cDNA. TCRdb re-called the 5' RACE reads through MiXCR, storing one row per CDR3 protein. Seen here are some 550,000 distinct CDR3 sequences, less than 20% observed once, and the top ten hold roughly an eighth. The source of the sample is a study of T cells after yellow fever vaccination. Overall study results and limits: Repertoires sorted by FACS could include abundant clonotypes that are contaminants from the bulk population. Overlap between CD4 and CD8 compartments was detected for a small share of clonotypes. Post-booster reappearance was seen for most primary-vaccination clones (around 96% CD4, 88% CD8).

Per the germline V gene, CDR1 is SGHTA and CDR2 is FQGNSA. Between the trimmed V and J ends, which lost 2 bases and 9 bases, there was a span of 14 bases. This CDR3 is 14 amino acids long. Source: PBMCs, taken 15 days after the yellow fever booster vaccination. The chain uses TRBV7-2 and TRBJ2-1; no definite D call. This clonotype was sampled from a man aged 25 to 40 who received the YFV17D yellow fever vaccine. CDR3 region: CASSLSVSGSEQFF. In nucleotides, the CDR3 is TGTGCCAGCAGCTTATCCGTCTCCGGTAGTGAGCAGTTCTTC.